This T cell receptor beta chain was recovered during a study of blood T cell repertoires in COVID-19. This CDR3 is 17 amino acids long. Germline V gene lookup returns CDR1 SGHRS and CDR2 YFSETQ. J lost 4 bases, V lost 1 base, and 9 bases had no gene match. TCRdb keeps only in-frame clones here, not all; method: immunoSEQ multiplex PCR. The data contain some 57,000 clones, around 92% of them singletons. Sequencing input: peripheral blood. This clonotype was sampled from a man aged 45 to 65 with active COVID-19. This chain links TRBV5-1 with TRBJ2-2, with 8 bases identical to TRBD1. CDR3 protein: CASSLRQGIVGTGELFF. The CDR3, as DNA: TGCGCCAGCAGCTTGAGACAGGGGATCGTGGGCACCGGGGAGCTGTTTTTT.